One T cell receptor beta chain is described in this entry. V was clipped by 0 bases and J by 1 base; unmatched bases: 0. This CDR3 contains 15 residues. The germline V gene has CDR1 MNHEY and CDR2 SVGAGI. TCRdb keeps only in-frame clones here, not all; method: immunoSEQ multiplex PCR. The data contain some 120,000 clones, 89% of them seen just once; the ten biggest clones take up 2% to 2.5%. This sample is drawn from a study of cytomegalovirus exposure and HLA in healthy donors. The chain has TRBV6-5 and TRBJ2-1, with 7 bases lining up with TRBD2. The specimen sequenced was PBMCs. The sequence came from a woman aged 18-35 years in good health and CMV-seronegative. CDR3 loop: CASSYSGGSYNEQFF. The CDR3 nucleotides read TGTGCCAGCAGTTACTCGGGAGGGTCCTACAATGAGCAGTTCTTC.